This TCR beta chain appears in the sequencing data of a study of OX40 agonist ivuxolimab in advanced cancers. As for the study in general: Dose-escalation subjects each had hepatocellular carcinoma, melanoma, renal cell or head and neck cancer. Partial responses, seen in three patients, involved one hepatocellular carcinoma and two cutaneous melanomas.

Data came from immunoSEQ multiplex PCR; TCRdb stores just in-frame clones and leaves some out. The table lists some 87,000 clones, around nine tenths of them singletons. Germline V gene data show CDR1 as SNHLY and CDR2 as FYNNEI. This CDR3 comprises 15 residues. Trimming removed 4 bases from V and 0 bases from J, with 10 bases in between. The sequences come from CD4+ or CD8+ T cells sorted from blood, collected in a trial of the OX40 agonist ivuxolimab. This sequence originates from an adult with an advanced solid tumor such as melanoma, head and neck, liver or kidney cancer. The chain is built from TRBV2 and TRBJ1-5; D unresolved. Written as DNA, the CDR3 is TGTGCCAGCAGTGGGCAGCCGCATAGCAATCAGCCCCAGCATTTT. Translation gives CASSGQPHSNQPQHF.